This TCR beta chain was documented in a study of blood T cells in healthy people across ages. General study results and limits: Observed TCR beta diversity per million T cells went down as age went up. This fall followed a roughly linear course with age. A strong correlation was found between TCR beta diversity and the percentage of naive T cells.

Roughly 10 milliliters was the volume of peripheral blood drawn from each donor. Each sample gave at least 6 million isolated PBMCs. CDR3 length equals 13 residues. V lost 0 bases, J lost 8 bases, and 10 bases lay in between. Germline lookup yields CDR1 SNHLY and CDR2 FYNNEI. A J-beta primer mix and a sample-barcoded 5' primer were used in a second PCR of about 6 to 12 cycles. MiXCR was run by TCRdb on the 5' RACE reads, yielding one entry per CDR3 protein. This sample has 730,000 or so distinct CDR3 sequences, with about 43% found just once. There are a few counts of this clonotype. The antigen is unknown.

The sample comprised blood. This sequence originates from a man older than 75 in good health. The gene calls are TRBV2 and TRBJ1-2, with a tentative D call TRBD1 (6 bases). CDR3 sequence reads: CASSEARGGGYTF. DNA of the CDR3: TGTGCCAGCAGTGAAGCAAGGGGGGGGGGCTACACCTTC.